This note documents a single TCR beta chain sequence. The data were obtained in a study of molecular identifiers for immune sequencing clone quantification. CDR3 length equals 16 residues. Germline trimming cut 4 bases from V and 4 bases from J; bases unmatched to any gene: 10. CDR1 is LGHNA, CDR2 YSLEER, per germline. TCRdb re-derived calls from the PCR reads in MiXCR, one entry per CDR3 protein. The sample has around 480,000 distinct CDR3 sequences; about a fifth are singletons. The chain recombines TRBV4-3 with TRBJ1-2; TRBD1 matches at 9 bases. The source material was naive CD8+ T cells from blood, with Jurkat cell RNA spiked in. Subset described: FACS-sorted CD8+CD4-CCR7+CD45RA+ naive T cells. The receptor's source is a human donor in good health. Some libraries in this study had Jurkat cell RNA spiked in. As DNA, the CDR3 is TGCGCCAGCAGCCCCCGGGACAGGGATGATGTCTATGGCTACACCTTC. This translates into CASSPRDRDDVYGYTF.